This entry concerns a single T cell receptor beta chain. Its antigen is unidentified. TCRdb's table, derived via immunoSEQ multiplex PCR, lists solely in-frame clones and lacks some. The repertoire holds tens of thousands of clones, with around 88% as singletons. This specimen belongs to a study of T cell responses to AZD1222 COVID-19 vaccine. Findings and limits, study-wide: CD4 TCRs linked to vaccination spanned spike, dominating at 160-218 and 743-854. Spike-specific TCR breadth and depth grew following two AZD1222 doses. Close to half of all spike-specific TCRs reportedly target regions of the variants that are unmutated.

Combined were second doses at about 4 or about 12 weeks. Germline V gene data show CDR1 as SGHNT and CDR2 as YYREEE (reference sequence). This CDR3 contains 13 residues. With 2 bases removed from V and 2 bases from J, the gap between germline ends came to 8 bases. This receptor was taken from an adult who received the AZD1222 COVID-19 vaccine. The specimen comprised peripheral blood, sampled 28 days after the second AZD1222 dose. The chain uses TRBV5-4 and TRBJ2-7; D is perhaps TRBD2 (5 bases). This CDR3 reads CASSFGVTYEQYF. The CDR3 bases are TGTGCCAGCAGCTTCGGGGTAACCTACGAGCAGTACTTC.